What follows describes a single T cell receptor beta chain. Germline V gives CDR1 LGHDT, CDR2 YNNKEL (reference sequence). The J segment lost 7 bases and the V segment lost 1 base, leaving 5 bases of the junction unmatched. The CDR3 loop spans 16 amino acids. The entry originates in a study of blood T cell repertoires in COVID-19. The overall study: Specimens from acute and convalescent COVID-19 originated in the United States, Italy and Spain. Sample material is recorded as cDNA or gDNA derived from T cells, B-cell-depleted T cells, or PBMCs.

As handled by the study authors: For nucleated cells, counts were estimated from reference gene primer amplification. The table came from immunoSEQ multiplex PCR; TCRdb's copy has only in-frame clones and leaves some out. For V, J and clone size, that table is used; D and trimming come from the DNA. The data show 150,000 or so clones, around 83% seen once. The chain recombines TRBV3-1 (or the pseudogene TRBV3-2) with TRBJ2-3, with 13 bases that match TRBD2. The receptor's source is a woman aged 45-60 years with acute or convalescent COVID-19. Sequenced material: peripheral blood. CDR3 residues: CASSQGLAGGGHTQYF. CDR3 DNA sequence: TGTGCCAGCAGCCAAGGACTAGCGGGGGGAGGACATACGCAGTATTTT.